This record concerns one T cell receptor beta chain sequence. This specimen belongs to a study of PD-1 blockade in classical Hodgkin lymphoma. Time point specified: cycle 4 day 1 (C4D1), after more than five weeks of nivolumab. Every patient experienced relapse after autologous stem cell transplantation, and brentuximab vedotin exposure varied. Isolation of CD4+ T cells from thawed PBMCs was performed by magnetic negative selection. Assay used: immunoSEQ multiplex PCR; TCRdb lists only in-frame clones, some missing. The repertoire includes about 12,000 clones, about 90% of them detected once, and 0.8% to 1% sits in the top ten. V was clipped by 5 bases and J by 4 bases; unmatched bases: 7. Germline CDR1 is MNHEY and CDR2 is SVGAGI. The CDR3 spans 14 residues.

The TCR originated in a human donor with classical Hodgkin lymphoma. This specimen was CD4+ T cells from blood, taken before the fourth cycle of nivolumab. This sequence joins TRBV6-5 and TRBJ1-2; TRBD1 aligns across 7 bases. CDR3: CASSTQTGRYGYTF. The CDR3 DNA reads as TGTGCCAGCAGTACCCAGACAGGGCGCTATGGCTACACCTTC.